The 20 T cell receptor beta chains listed next were all sequenced from one sample in a study of tumor-infiltrating lymphocytes in primary liver carcinoma. The template, 450 to 650 ng total RNA, yielded TCR beta cDNA made with a constant-region primer. What produced the TCR beta libraries was three nested multiplex PCR rounds using slightly modified ARM-PCR. In the first two PCR rounds, TRBV1-TRBV30 forward primers were paired with a C-beta reverse primer, and each round lasted nine to ten cycles. Using its own MiXCR run on the multiplex PCR reads, TCRdb lists one record per CDR3 protein. The data show 48,000 or so distinct CDR3 sequences, about three quarters seen once. The tissue used was unsorted bulk material of 20-30 mg. RNA and DNA were co-extracted from it with the AllPrep DNA/RNA mini kit. Sequenced input: liver tumor tissue from sampling region 3. Regarding subset: tumor region T3, left-lateral pole. All receptors come from a man aged 35-49 years with primary liver carcinoma and hepatitis B virus infection.

The V and J genes are TRBV4-2 and TRBJ2-2; perhaps TRBD2 as D (6 bases). Germline values: CDR1 LGHNA, CDR2 YNFKEQ. V was cut by 0 bases and J by 9 bases, with 14 bases left in between. This CDR3 contains 15 residues. Here the CDR3 reads CASSQETIGSRELFF. DNA of the CDR3: TGTGCCAGCAGCCAAGAAACTATCGGGAGCAGGGAGCTGTTTTTT.

Comment on this clonotype: A much larger clone differs by one base, so this may be a read error. The CDR3 region has the DNA TGCGCCAGCAGCTCCTCCGGGGCCTTACTTCCCGAGCAGTACTTC. Translated, it gives CASSSSGALLPEQYF. The chain has TRBV5-1 and TRBJ2-7, with D perhaps being TRBD1 or TRBD2 (5 bases each). CDR3 length: 15 residues. Trimming removed 3 bases at V and 6 bases at J, with 19 bases between. The germline CDR1 and CDR2 sequences are SGHRS and YFSETQ.

This clonotype was seen ten or more times. The DNA for the CDR3 is TGTGCCAGCAGTCCTCTGGGGGGGGATGGCACAGATACGCAGTATTTT. Translated, it gives CASSPLGGDGTDTQYF. The chain links TRBV28 to TRBJ2-3; 7 nucleotides agree with TRBD2. V trimming: 5 bases; J trimming: 1 base; junction bases outside the gene matches: 9. Germline V lookup: CDR1 MDHEN, CDR2 SYDVKM. This CDR3 region has 16 residues.

The rearrangement uses TRBV27 and TRBJ2-1, with 11 positions matching TRBD2. The CDR3 totals 16 residues. CDR1 is MNHEY and CDR2 is SMNVEV in the germline V gene (reference sequence). J gave up 12 bases and V 5 bases, and 15 bases lay outside the gene matches. This CDR3 reads CASSITQGLAVGGQFF. DNA of the CDR3: TGTGCCAGCAGTATTACACAGGGACTAGCGGTAGGAGGGCAGTTCTTC.

The V and J genes are TRBV7-9 and TRBJ1-2; unclear D gene. The germline V gene encodes CDR1 SEHNR and CDR2 FQNEAQ (reference sequence). V was shortened by 9 bases and J by 8 bases, with 16 bases between the two germline ends. CDR3 length: 12 residues. CDR3 protein: CASSRVRAGYTF. The CDR3 nucleotides are TGTGCCAGTAGCCGCGTGAGGGCCGGCTACACCTTC.

Comment on this clonotype: The CDR3 does not end in the conserved phenylalanine or tryptophan, so this is likely a read error. CDR3 protein: CASAHDGGEGNEQFS. CDR3 nucleotides: TGTGCCAGTGCCCACGACGGGGGAGAGGGAAATGAGCAGTTCTCC. The V and J genes are TRBV12-5 and TRBJ2-1; the D gene is possibly TRBD2 (6 bases). CDR1 LGHNT and CDR2 FRNRAP come from the germline V gene. This CDR3 is built from 15 residues.

Of note for this clonotype: Given the absence of the conserved phenylalanine or tryptophan at the CDR3 end, a read error is likely. The chain combines TRBV11-2 with TRBJ2-1; the D gene is possibly TRBD1 (5 bases). Trimming pared 3 bases from V and 9 bases from J, leaving 21 bases between. CDR3 size: 16 residues. The V gene's germline CDR1 is SGHAT and CDR2 FQNNGV. CDR3 amino acids: CASSLDIGQAMGEQFL. The CDR3 nucleotides read TGTGCCAGCAGCTTGGACATCGGACAAGCCATGGGTGAGCAGTTCTTG.

This chain connects TRBV24-1 to TRBJ2-5; 8 bases agree with TRBD1. CDR1 and CDR2 from the germline V gene are KGHDR and SFDVKD. After removal of 8 bases from V and 5 bases from J, the junction contained 9 bases not matched to a gene. The CDR3 is 14 residues long. CDR3 protein: CATNDRGAGETQYF. The CDR3 nucleotides read TGTGCCACCAACGACAGGGGCGCTGGGGAGACCCAGTACTTC.

As for this clonotype: The missing conserved phenylalanine or tryptophan at the end of this CDR3 makes a read error likely. The genes are TRBV6-1 and TRBJ2-5; D unclear. The CDR3 spans 11 residues. The germline gives CDR1 MNHNS, CDR2 SASEGT. CDR3 nucleotides: TGTGCCAGCACTCCTCAAGAGGCCCAGTACGTC. Protein sequence: CASTPQEAQYV.

Turning to this clonotype: This may stem from a read error, because a much larger clone lies one nucleotide away. The rearrangement uses TRBV5-1 and TRBJ2-3, with TRBD2 identical over 8 bases. This CDR3 spans 16 amino acids. The germline V gene encodes CDR1 SGHRS and CDR2 YFSETQ. CDR3 coding DNA: TGCGCCAGCTCGCCAAATAGCGGGACCCCAGCAGATACGCACTATTTT. As protein: CASSPNSGTPADTHYF.

This clonotype was seen repeatedly, ten times or more. This chain uses TRBV30 with TRBJ1-1; perhaps TRBD1 as D (5 bases). Per germline, CDR1 GTSNPN and CDR2 SVGIG (reference sequence). The CDR3 loop spans 13 amino acids. The V end was cut by 3 bases, the J end by 3 bases, with 11 bases between. The CDR3, as DNA: TGTGCCTGGAGAAGGGGTTCGGACACTGAAGCTTTCTTT. It codes for CAWRRGSDTEAFF.

Concerning this clonotype: Since the CDR3 does not end with the conserved phenylalanine or tryptophan, this likely comes from a read error. The chain recombines TRBV14 with TRBJ2-7, with D possibly TRBD2 on 5 matching bases. The CDR3 loop spans 14 amino acids. V was pared by 8 bases and J by 3 bases, with 17 bases between. From germline, CDR1 is SGHDN and CDR2 FVKESK. As DNA, the CDR3 is TGTGCCAGCGGCCGGACTCCCGCAAACTACGAGCAGTACTCC. This sequence encodes CASGRTPANYEQYS.

This clonotype is a singleton in its sample. Its ends do not fully match the called genes, so a read error is possible. The CDR3 region has the DNA TGTGCCAGCAGCGACAGGGAGGAAGCCAAAAACATTCAGCACTTC. Translated, it gives CASSDREEAKNIQHF. The rearrangement links TRBV9 to TRBJ2-4; D assignment may be TRBD1 or TRBD2 (6 bases each). There are 15 residues in the CDR3. CDR1 SGDLS and CDR2 YYNGEE come from the germline V gene.

In the case of this clonotype: One end of the junction fails to match germline, which may point to a read error. V is TRBV28 and J is TRBJ2-1, with D possibly called TRBD1 or TRBD2 (5 bases each). Germline lookup yields CDR1 MDHEN and CDR2 SYDVKM. This CDR3 is 16 amino acids long. Here the CDR3 DNA reads TGTGCCACCAGTTTAGACCCGGGGCAGGTCTACAATGAGCAGTTCTTC. Its protein is CATSLDPGQVYNEQFF.

This clonotype has at least ten counts. This rearrangement joins TRBV19 to TRBJ2-1; a possible D gene is TRBD1 (5 bases). Germline V lookup: CDR1 LNHDA, CDR2 SQIVND (reference sequence). Trimming cost V 3 bases and J 7 bases, with 10 bases left between them. This CDR3 region has 13 residues. As DNA, the CDR3 is TGTGCCAGTAGTATCTCCAGGGCAAATGAGCAGTTCTTC. Amino acids: CASSISRANEQFF.

This clonotype was picked up a small number of times. With a much larger clone just one base away, this may be a read error. As DNA, the CDR3 is TGTGCCAGCAGCTTATATAGTGAGCAGTTCTTC. This codes for CASSLYSEQFF. This rearrangement joins TRBV7-9 to TRBJ2-1; D unclear. The CDR3 runs to 11 residues. From germline, CDR1 is SEHNR and CDR2 FQNEAQ (reference sequence). Trimming took off 2 bases at V and 9 bases at J, with 5 bases between the two ends.

On this clonotype itself: A read error may produce the germline difference seen at one junction end. The chain links TRBV7-3 to TRBJ2-3, with 8 bases identical to TRBD2. CDR3 size: 15 residues. Germline loops: CDR1 SGHTA, CDR2 FQGTGA. This CDR3 reads CASSFSGGGGDTLYF. Written as DNA, the CDR3 is TGTGCCAGCAGCTTTTCGGGGGGGGGAGGAGATACGCTGTATTTT.

V gene TRBV11-2 combines with J gene TRBJ2-3, with 10 bases lining up with TRBD2. The CDR3 totals 18 residues. Germline CDR1 SGHAT, CDR2 FQNNGV. V was pared by 5 bases and J by 5 bases, with 16 bases of the junction left unmatched. The CDR3 region is CASSLTTSGKAGRDTQYF. Here the CDR3 DNA reads TGTGCCAGCAGCCTGACTACTAGCGGGAAGGCGGGGCGAGATACGCAGTATTTT.

Of note for this clonotype: The junction differs from germline at one of its ends, possibly a read error. This rearrangement joins TRBV10-3 to TRBJ1-5; a weak D match, TRBD1 (5 bases). Germline CDR1 is ENHRY and CDR2 is SYGVKD. The CDR3 runs to 13 residues. Here the CDR3 DNA reads TGTGCCATCAGTGGCCTGGGACGGTCAGCCCCAGCATTT. Amino acids: CAISGLGRSAPAF.

This clonotype was picked up many times. The gene calls are TRBV30 and TRBJ2-2; D is possibly TRBD1 or TRBD2 (6 bases each). This CDR3 comprises 13 residues. V was pared by 5 bases and J by 4 bases, with 11 bases between. Germline V lookup: CDR1 GTSNPN, CDR2 SVGIG (reference sequence). The CDR3 loop reads CAWRGLRTGELFF. CDR3 sequence (DNA): TGTGCCTGGCGGGGGCTCCGCACCGGGGAGCTGTTTTTT.